Below are 26 T cell receptor beta chains sequenced from a single sample in a study of shared clonotypes between healthy human individuals. The table came from immunoSEQ multiplex PCR; TCRdb's copy has only in-frame clones and leaves some out. The table has about 660,000 clones, roughly 70% seen once. Sequencing was performed on memory CD4+ T cells sorted from blood. Specified subset: CD45RA-negative fraction. All receptors derive from a young woman in good health.

The rearrangement joins TRBV5-1 to TRBJ2-2; 8 nucleotides agree with TRBD2. The J segment lost 6 bases and the V segment lost 3 bases, leaving 25 bases of the junction unmatched. The CDR3 has 21 amino acids. Germline lookup yields CDR1 SGHRS and CDR2 YFSETQ. CDR3: CASSSRLGQPGTRSASGELFF. DNA of the CDR3: TGCGCCAGCAGCTCAAGATTAGGACAGCCCGGGACTAGGTCGGCCTCCGGGGAGCTGTTTTTT.

The sample holds one count of this clone. The J gene is TRBJ1-5, the V gene TRBV2, with 9 bases identical to TRBD1. The CDR3 length is 15 residues. Germline V gene data show CDR1 as SNHLY and CDR2 as FYNNEI. The V gene end was trimmed by 7 bases and the J gene end by 0 bases; junction bases not matched to a gene: 4. The CDR3: CASKGTGTSNQPQHF. The CDR3 bases are TGTGCCAGCAAAGGGACAGGGACTAGCAATCAGCCCCAGCATTTT.

The V and J genes are TRBV1 and TRBJ1-5. TRBV1 is shown as a pseudogene. This CDR3 comprises 18 residues. CDR3 residues: CTSSQDIRGPGGNQPQHF. The CDR3 nucleotides read TGCACCAGCAGCCAAGATATCCGGGGGCCAGGCGGCAATCAGCCCCAGCATTTT.

The J gene is TRBJ2-7, the V gene TRBV2; TRBD1 aligns across 12 bases. The CDR3 sequence is 15 residues long. From germline, CDR1 is SNHLY and CDR2 FYNNEI. J was trimmed by 4 bases and V by 4 bases; bases with no gene match: 5. The CDR3 DNA is TGTGCCAGCAGTGCCTGGGGACAGGGGGCATACGAGCAGTACTTC. Encoded protein: CASSAWGQGAYEQYF.

The rearrangement links TRBV29-1 to TRBJ1-2; maybe TRBD1 (5 bases). CDR3 size: 12 residues. Per the germline V gene, CDR1 is SQVTM and CDR2 is ANQGSEA. Between the trimmed V and J ends, which lost 0 bases and 8 bases, there was a span of 10 bases. Here the CDR3 reads CSVEDSGGGYTF. CDR3 coding DNA: TGCAGCGTTGAAGATAGTGGGGGAGGCTACACCTTC. The variable domain in full, completed from reference TRBV29-1 and TRBJ1-2, reads SAVISQKPSRDICQRGTSLTIQCQVDSQVTMMFWYRQQPGQSLTLIATANQGSEATYESGFVIDKFPISRPNLTFSTLTVSNMSPEDSSIYLCSVEDSGGGYTFGSGTRLTVV.

V gene TRBV10-2 combines with J gene TRBJ1-3; 8 bases fit TRBD1. V lost 5 bases, J lost 2 bases, and 11 bases stayed unmatched. The CDR3 covers 17 residues. Germline loops: CDR1 WSHSY, CDR2 SAAADI. As DNA, the CDR3 is TGCGCCAGCAGTCCCCGGCCTAAGACAGGGGCTGGAAACACCATATATTTT. Its protein is CASSPRPKTGAGNTIYF.

The genes are TRBV28 and TRBJ2-7; 10 bases are a match to TRBD2. This CDR3 is built from 16 residues. The J segment lost 2 bases and the V segment lost 4 bases, leaving 8 bases of the junction unmatched. CDR1 MDHEN and CDR2 SYDVKM come from the germline V gene. The CDR3, as DNA: TGTGCCAGCAGTTCCGCCGGGACTAGCGTTACCTACGAGCAGTACTTC. It encodes CASSSAGTSVTYEQYF.

This clone was recorded only once. The CDR3 does not end in the conserved phenylalanine or tryptophan, so this is likely a read error. This chain joins TRBV11-2 and TRBJ1-1; no firm D call. Germline CDR1 is SGHAT and CDR2 is FQNNGV. This CDR3 is built from 12 residues. V shed 1 base and J shed 3 bases, with 3 bases lying between them. In DNA form, the CDR3 reads TGTGCCAGCAGCTTAGGGCACACTGAAGCTTTCCTT. It translates to CASSLGHTEAFL.

This chain joins TRBV4-1 and TRBJ2-2; tentatively, D is TRBD2 (5 bases). The germline V gene encodes CDR1 MGHRA and CDR2 YSYEKL. The V and J ends lost 0 bases and 1 base respectively, with 9 bases between them. The CDR3 totals 16 residues. This chain's CDR3 is CASSQDQAVNTGELFF. The CDR3 DNA follows: TGCGCCAGCAGCCAAGACCAAGCGGTGAACACCGGGGAGCTGTTTTTT.

This clone was seen more than once but under ten times. The chain carries TRBV11-2 and TRBJ1-5; possible D gene TRBD1, 5 bases. CDR3 length: 16 amino acids. CDR1 and CDR2 from the germline V gene are SGHAT and FQNNGV. With 5 bases removed from V and 3 bases from J, the gap between germline ends came to 17 bases. CDR3 region: CASSLSVWGPNQPQHF. CDR3 nucleotides: TGTGCCAGCAGCCTATCGGTATGGGGACCCAATCAGCCCCAGCATTTT.

The V call is TRBV11-2, the J call TRBJ1-4; D is unresolved. V dropped 6 bases and J dropped 7 bases, with 15 bases sitting between them. Germline V gene data show CDR1 as SGHAT and CDR2 as FQNNGV. This CDR3 spans 14 amino acids. In DNA form, the CDR3 reads TGTGCCAGCAGATTCAGCGGTTCTCCTGAAAAACTGTTTTTT. Its protein product is CASRFSGSPEKLFF.

The V call is TRBV5-1, the J call TRBJ2-7; TRBD1 matches 8 bases. Germline V gene data show CDR1 as SGHRS and CDR2 as YFSETQ. J gave up 7 bases and V 4 bases, and 10 bases lay outside the gene matches. The CDR3 contains 14 residues. The chain's CDR3 is CASSLGTGLGEQYF. In DNA, the CDR3 is TGCGCCAGCAGCCTCGGGACAGGTCTGGGTGAGCAGTACTTC.

The V gene is TRBV19, the J gene TRBJ1-5, with 7 bases lining up with TRBD1. The germline CDR1 and CDR2 sequences are LNHDA and SQIVND (reference sequence). The CDR3 is 17 residues long. V shed 5 bases and J 1 base; nucleotides not matched to a gene: 11. CDR3 coding DNA: TGTGCCAGTAGTCCCAGACAGGGCTGGGGGAGCAATCAGCCCCAGCATTTT. This sequence encodes CASSPRQGWGSNQPQHF. Together with reference TRBV19 and TRBJ1-5, the CDR3 gives the full variable domain: DGGITQSPKYLFRKEGQNVTLSCEQNLNHDAMYWYRQDPGQGLRLIYYSQIVNDFQKGDIAEGYSVSREKKESFPLTVTSAQKNPTAFYLCASSPRQGWGSNQPQHFGDGTRLSIL.

Ten or more counts support this clone. This chain joins TRBV6-5 and TRBJ1-5, with D possibly matching TRBD1 (5 bases). Trimming shortened V by 5 bases and J by 4 bases, and 9 bases separated the two germline ends. The germline CDR1 and CDR2 sequences are MNHEY and SVGAGI. This CDR3 region has 13 residues. CDR3 loop: CASSGQKNQPQHF. The DNA for the CDR3 is TGTGCCAGCAGTGGACAAAAGAATCAGCCCCAGCATTTT.

The chain carries TRBV13 and TRBJ2-7; 8 bases align to TRBD2. This CDR3 contains 15 residues. V shed 5 bases, J shed 3 bases, and the junction held 9 bases outside the gene matches. CDR1 is PRHDT and CDR2 is FYEKMQ in the germline V gene (reference sequence). CDR3 DNA: TGTGCCAGCAGCCCCCCGCTAGCGGGCAGCTACGAGCAGTACTTC. This gives the protein CASSPPLAGSYEQYF. Using reference TRBV13 and TRBJ2-7 for the parts outside the CDR3, the full variable domain is AAGVIQSPRHLIKEKRETATLKCYPIPRHDTVYWYQQGPGQDPQFLISFYEKMQSDKGSIPDRFSAQQFSDYHSELNMSSLELGDSALYFCASSPPLAGSYEQYFGPGTRLTVT.

This chain links TRBV7-9 with TRBJ2-2, with D maybe TRBD2 (6 bases). This CDR3 is built from 15 residues. V was trimmed by 5 bases and J by 5 bases, leaving 15 bases between them. Germline V gene data show CDR1 as SEHNR and CDR2 as FQNEAQ (reference sequence). The CDR3 reads CASSPRLGRTGELFF. The CDR3 bases are TGTGCCAGCAGCCCCCGTCTGGGGAGGACCGGGGAGCTGTTTTTT.

This CDR3 is CASSLGIQGRGAKNIQYF. The DNA for the CDR3 is TGTGCCAGCAGCTTGGGCATACAGGGAAGGGGGGCCAAAAACATTCAGTACTTC. This chain connects TRBV7-2 to TRBJ2-4; maybe TRBD1 (6 bases). V was trimmed by 3 bases and J by 1 base, leaving 19 bases between them. Germline values: CDR1 SGHTA, CDR2 FQGNSA. The CDR3 is made up of 18 amino acids.

J is TRBJ2-1 and V is TRBV18; TRBD1 or TRBD2 may be the D gene (5 bases each). The germline V gene has CDR1 KGHSH and CDR2 LQKENI. The V end was cut by 1 base, the J end by 9 bases, with 13 bases between. The CDR3 is 14 residues long. The CDR3 nucleotides are TGTGCCAGCTCACCACGGGTGGGGGAGAGTGAGCAGTTCTTC. The encoded protein is CASSPRVGESEQFF.

V and J are TRBV6-5 and TRBJ2-1; 12 bases agree with TRBD2. Germline trimming cut 4 bases from V and 8 bases from J; bases unmatched to any gene: 6. This CDR3 has 15 amino acids. Germline V lookup: CDR1 MNHEY, CDR2 SVGAGI. CDR3 nucleotide sequence: TGTGCCAGCAGTTCCCCTAGCGGGAGGGGCTATGAGCAGTTCTTC. Protein product: CASSSPSGRGYEQFF.

This clone was counted once. The chain is built from TRBV7-9 and TRBJ2-5, with a possible D match to TRBD1 (5 bases). Deletions cut 0 bases from V and 5 bases from J, with 7 bases between. The CDR3 covers 13 residues. Germline V gene data show CDR1 as SEHNR and CDR2 as FQNEAQ (reference sequence). In nucleotides, the CDR3 is TGTGCCAGCAGCTTAGCTGGGGCTGAGACCCAGTACTTC. The encoded protein is CASSLAGAETQYF.

J is TRBJ1-5 and V is TRBV2, with D unresolved. The CDR3 totals 12 residues. Germline CDR1 and CDR2: SNHLY and FYNNEI. V was clipped by 4 bases and J by 7 bases, with 8 bases between them. The CDR3 region has the DNA TGTGCCAGCAGTGCGGACTTGCAGCCCCAGCATTTT. This codes for CASSADLQPQHF.

The V and J genes are TRBV28 and TRBJ1-2; 9 bases agree with TRBD1. V trimming: 5 bases; J trimming: 8 bases; junction bases outside the gene matches: 9. The germline CDR1 and CDR2 sequences are MDHEN and SYDVKM. The CDR3 is 14 residues long. This CDR3 reads CASSENRGLHGYTF. The DNA for the CDR3 is TGTGCCAGCAGTGAGAACAGGGGGCTTCACGGCTACACCTTC.

The chain recombines TRBV2 with TRBJ2-1; no clear D gene. V lost 1 base to trimming and J lost 3 bases, with 10 bases between them. Germline values: CDR1 SNHLY, CDR2 FYNNEI. The CDR3 has 15 amino acids. In DNA, the CDR3 is TGTGCCAGCAGTGAAGAACTTCGCCGCTACAATGAGCAGTTCTTC. Translation gives CASSEELRRYNEQFF.

The J gene is TRBJ2-1, the V gene TRBV19; 10 bases match TRBD2. The trim removed 6 bases at V and 6 bases at J, leaving 5 bases unmatched. The germline gives CDR1 LNHDA, CDR2 SQIVND (reference sequence). CDR3 length: 14 amino acids. The CDR3 spells CASRGVAGGNEQFF. Here the CDR3 DNA reads TGTGCCAGTAGGGGGGTAGCGGGAGGCAATGAGCAGTTCTTC.

The V call is TRBV5-1, the J call TRBJ2-1, with TRBD2 as a possible D gene (6 bases). Germline lookup yields CDR1 SGHRS and CDR2 YFSETQ. The CDR3 covers 15 residues. Trimming took off 4 bases at V and 6 bases at J, with 17 bases between the two ends. The CDR3 bases are TGCGCCAGCAGCGGGAGTTTAGCGGTAGTCAATGAGCAGTTCTTC. Amino acids: CASSGSLAVVNEQFF. Full variable domain (remainder filled in from reference TRBV5-1 and TRBJ2-1): KAGVTQTPRYLIKTRGQQVTLSCSPISGHRSVSWYQQTPGQGLQFLFEYFSETQRNKGNFPGRFSGRQFSNSRSEMNVSTLELGDSALYLCASSGSLAVVNEQFFGPGTRLTVL.

The chain employs TRBV19 and TRBJ1-5; no definite D call. From germline, CDR1 is LNHDA and CDR2 SQIVND (reference sequence). The CDR3 loop spans 15 amino acids. With 4 bases removed from V and 2 bases from J, the gap between germline ends came to 12 bases. The CDR3 reads CASSNLGVGNQPQHF. In nucleotides, the CDR3 is TGTGCCAGTAGTAATCTTGGGGTTGGCAATCAGCCCCAGCATTTT.